Listed below are T cell receptor beta chains from one sample, sequenced in a study of HIV-infected patients and healthy controls. MiXCR, applied by TCRdb to the 5' RACE reads, yields one record per CDR3 protein. In the table there are tens of thousands of distinct CDR3 sequences, approximately 15% of which are singletons. Source material: CD4+ T cells from blood. The origin of the receptors is a human donor in good health. CDR3s leave out the opening cysteine and the closing phenylalanine or tryptophan.

V	length	J	CDR3
TRBV5-6	15	TRBJ2-3	ASSLVIAGGSTDTQY
TRBV7-2	13	TRBJ2-3	ASSPQGISTDTQY
TRBV29-1	12	TRBJ2-6	SVDRGAGANVLT
TRBV28	10	TRBJ2-7	AASGAFYEQY
TRBV2	13	TRBJ2-2	ASTGQGQNTGELF
TRBV29-1	15	TRBJ2-1	SVEDIMRGRSYNEQF
TRBV20-1	12	TRBJ2-7	SARVPSGRGEQY
TRBV30	10	TRBJ1-5	AWSYSNQPQH
TRBV7-2	13	TRBJ1-5	ASSLAFGGHQPQH
TRBV20-1	16	TRBJ2-2	SARAGTSGRRGTGELF
TRBV2	13	TRBJ2-3	ASSVAGGVTDTQY
TRBV3-1	13	TRBJ2-3	ASSQDVGGGNTQY
TRBV6-2/TRBV6-3	9	TRBJ1-6	ASSSTAPLH
TRBV6-2/TRBV6-3	13	TRBJ2-1	ASSGQVLGYNEQF
TRBV2	13	TRBJ1-5	ASRYRGNSNQPQH
TRBV11-2	13	TRBJ1-4	ASSLGIIGQEKLF
TRBV12-3/TRBV12-4	13	TRBJ2-7	ASRSAGTGNYEQY
TRBV18	11	TRBJ1-1	ASSSELSTEAF
TRBV28	11	TRBJ2-3	ATTDGPTNTQY
TRBV10-3	14	TRBJ1-1	AIRPGQGRGSTEAF
TRBV20-1	15	TRBJ1-3	SARIDPQIGEGNTIY
TRBV19	11	TRBJ1-2	ASSMDRRLGYT
TRBV20-1	12	TRBJ2-6	SARGFSGANVLT
TRBV30	12	TRBJ2-5	AWTAGGGRETQY
TRBV4-1	16	TRBJ1-5	ASSQEWHRIDSNQPQH
TRBV27	14	TRBJ2-1	ASRLAGGPRTNEQF
TRBV6-6	15	TRBJ2-4	ASSYRGGNLAKNIQY
TRBV18	14	TRBJ1-2	ASSPSVGGQEYGYT
TRBV6-6	12	TRBJ1-3	ASSSQESGNTIY
TRBV6-5	15	TRBJ2-5	ASSYSKYRVGRETQY
TRBV12-3/TRBV12-4	14	TRBJ1-5	ASSVEGQGRNQPQH
TRBV6-1	11	TRBJ2-3	AIQRFFQDTQY
TRBV20-1	12	TRBJ1-5	SARDLRAGQPQH
TRBV19	14	TRBJ2-3	ASSMLAGGETDTQY
TRBV12-3/TRBV12-4	11	TRBJ1-2	ASSLGDNYGYT
TRBV15	11	TRBJ1-1	ATRHRVSTEAF